Each of the 11 T cell receptor beta chains below was sequenced from the same sample in a study of T-cell memory formation after mild COVID-19. Using its own MiXCR run on the 5' RACE reads, TCRdb lists one record per CDR3 protein. The sample carries about 210,000 distinct CDR3 sequences, approximately 10% recorded once. Material for sequencing was PBMCs or a T cell subset sorted from them (not recorded which). The receptors here all came from a man younger than 35 who had mild COVID-19 (a few samples of this study predate the infection). Cell type and time point are not known.

The V call is TRBV5-1, the J call TRBJ1-2, with 9 bases that match TRBD1. V lost 3 bases and J lost 10; bases outside the gene matches: 7. Germline V CDR1 and CDR2: SGHRS, YFSETQ. The length of the CDR3 is 13 residues. For the CDR3, the DNA is TGCGCCAGCAGCTCGGGACAGGGAATCGACTACACCTTC. Translated, it gives CASSSGQGIDYTF.

This chain joins TRBV6-1 and TRBJ1-1; D call uncertain. V lost 6 bases, J lost 4 bases, and 12 bases lay in between. Per the germline V gene, CDR1 is MNHNS and CDR2 is SASEGT. The CDR3 has 13 residues. CDR3 nucleotide sequence: TGTGCCAGCAGGGGCGCGTCCGGCACTGAAGCTTTCTTT. Its translation: CASRGASGTEAFF.

This clonotype came up many times. The chain uses TRBV7-2 and TRBJ1-5; 8 bases are shared with TRBD1. The V segment lost 3 bases and the J segment 0 bases; nucleotides outside the gene matches: 4. This CDR3 is built from 16 residues. Looked up from germline, CDR1 is SGHTA and CDR2 is FQGNSA. The CDR3 DNA follows: TGTGCCAGCAGCTTTTCAGGGGGCTTTAGCAATCAGCCCCAGCATTTT. It codes for CASSFSGGFSNQPQHF. Full variable domain (missing parts from reference TRBV7-2 and TRBJ1-5): GAGVSQSPSNKVTEKGKDVELRCDPISGHTALYWYRQSLGQGLEFLIYFQGNSAPDKSGLPSDRFSAERTGGSVSTLTIQRTQQEDSAVYLCASSFSGGFSNQPQHFGDGTRLSIL.

This clonotype was observed a handful of times. The chain recombines TRBV6-5 with TRBJ2-2; the D is unclear. From germline, CDR1 is MNHEY and CDR2 SVGAGI. The germline V and J ends were trimmed by 7 bases and 7 bases, with 16 bases remaining between them. CDR3 length: 14 amino acids. The chain's CDR3 is CASKGTRKGGELFF. In nucleotides, the CDR3 is TGTGCCAGCAAGGGAACCCGGAAAGGCGGGGAGCTGTTTTTT.

The chain couples TRBV19 to TRBJ2-2; weak D call: TRBD1 (6 bases). Per germline, CDR1 LNHDA and CDR2 SQIVND (reference sequence). The CDR3 is 14 residues long. Trimming pared 8 bases from V and 6 bases from J, leaving 16 bases between. CDR3 bases: TGTGCCAGTCGTCCTCAGGGGCTGGCCGGGGAGCTGTTTTTT. This gives the protein CASRPQGLAGELFF.

This clonotype showed up just a few times. This rearrangement joins TRBV2 to TRBJ1-4; 8 positions agree with TRBD1. Germline-derived CDR1 and CDR2 are SNHLY and FYNNEI. Trimming took 6 bases from V and 8 from J; bases not matched to a gene: 11. The CDR3 has 15 amino acids. This CDR3 reads CASRDLTGAKEKLFF. The CDR3 region has the DNA TGTGCCAGCAGGGACCTGACAGGGGCGAAAGAAAAACTGTTTTTT.

The chain recombines TRBV4-2 with TRBJ2-1; no reliable D call. Between the trimmed V and J ends, which lost 0 bases and 1 base, there was a span of 10 bases. The CDR3 loop spans 16 amino acids. Germline-derived CDR1 and CDR2 are LGHNA and YNFKEQ. The CDR3 nucleotides read TGTGCCAGCAGCCAAGATCTTGCAGAGTCCTACAATGAGCAGTTCTTC. Amino acids: CASSQDLAESYNEQFF.

This clonotype was picked up many times. This chain links TRBV29-1 with TRBJ2-1, with D maybe TRBD1 (5 bases). Trimming removed 7 bases at V and 2 bases at J, with 15 bases between. This CDR3 has 14 residues. Germline V gives CDR1 SQVTM, CDR2 ANQGSEA. CDR3 in DNA: TGCAGCGCACAGACAGACCATACCTACAATGAGCAGTTCTTC. Its protein product is CSAQTDHTYNEQFF.

The chain is built from TRBV3-1 and TRBJ2-7, with 9 nucleotides matching TRBD2. Losses at the gene ends were 4 bases for V and 0 bases for J; bases not matched to a gene: 4. This CDR3 has 15 amino acids. CDR1 and CDR2 from the germline V gene are LGHDT and YNNKEL (reference sequence). The DNA for the CDR3 is TGTGCCAGCAGCCGGACTAGCGCGATCTCCTACGAGCAGTACTTC. Translation gives CASSRTSAISYEQYF.

This clonotype was counted a few times. This rearrangement joins TRBV18 to TRBJ2-7; 7 bases are shared with TRBD1. Germline trimming cut 6 bases from V and 3 bases from J; bases unmatched to any gene: 5. The CDR3 has 13 amino acids. CDR1 KGHSH and CDR2 LQKENI come from the germline V gene. CDR3 coding DNA: TGTGCCAGCTCCCAGGGGGAGCGCTACGAGCAGTACGTC. This encodes CASSQGERYEQYV.

This clonotype was counted between two and nine times. The chain carries TRBV5-5 and TRBJ1-6, with 7 positions matching TRBD1. Trimming removed 0 bases from V and 7 bases from J; junction bases left unmatched: 4. The CDR3 extends over 15 amino acids. Germline V gene data show CDR1 as SGHKS and CDR2 as YYEKEE (reference sequence). In DNA form, the CDR3 reads TGTGCCAGCAGCTTGGGTGGGGACAGAAATTCACCCCTCCACTTT. This encodes CASSLGGDRNSPLHF.